What follows are 19 T cell receptor beta chains derived from one specimen sequenced in a study of blood T cells in healthy people across ages. Together with a sample-barcoded 5' primer, a J-beta primer mix was included in a second PCR lasting roughly 6 to 12 cycles. MiXCR, run by TCRdb on the 5' RACE reads, gives a single entry per CDR3 protein. Among roughly 700,000 distinct CDR3 sequences listed, about 32% were seen once. Sequencing was done on a sample of blood. Every receptor here comes from a woman at least 80 years old in good health.

This clonotype showed up many times. V and J are TRBV5-1 and TRBJ2-6; D is perhaps TRBD1 (5 bases). Trimming took off 3 bases at V and 1 base at J, with 14 bases between the two ends. The CDR3 length is 17 residues. Germline V lookup: CDR1 SGHRS, CDR2 YFSETQ. DNA of the CDR3: TGCGCCAGCAGCTCCAGGGCTACATCTTCTGGGGCCAACGTCCTGACTTTC. Protein sequence: CASSSRATSSGANVLTF.

This chain links TRBV20-1 with TRBJ1-6; D uncertain. Germline V gene lookup returns CDR1 DFQATT and CDR2 SNEGSKA (reference sequence). CDR3 length: 17 amino acids. With 0 bases removed from V and 4 bases from J, the gap between germline ends came to 16 bases. Here the CDR3 reads CSARDRFTASYNSPLHF. The CDR3 DNA sequence: TGCAGTGCTAGAGATCGCTTTACAGCGAGTTATAATTCACCCCTCCACTTT.

There are a few counts of this clonotype. A single base separates this from a much larger clone, so it may be a read error. The J gene is TRBJ2-7, the V gene TRBV10-3; 7 bases match TRBD1. The CDR3 loop spans 13 amino acids. V was clipped by 11 bases and J by 4 bases; unmatched bases: 11. Germline CDR1 and CDR2: ENHRY and SYGVKD. The CDR3 here is CAATPGQWYEQYF. Here the CDR3 DNA reads TGTGCCGCAACTCCGGGACAGTGGTACGAGCAGTACTTC.

This clonotype has a count of ten or more. The rearrangement uses TRBV3-1 and TRBJ1-2; D uncertain. CDR3 length: 15 residues. Germline CDR1 LGHDT, CDR2 YNNKEL (reference sequence). Trimming took 0 bases from V and 3 from J, leaving 11 bases between them. The CDR3 is CASSQDRRRDYGYTF. The DNA of the CDR3 is TGTGCCAGCAGCCAAGATCGGCGGAGGGACTATGGCTACACCTTC.

V is TRBV7-8 and J is TRBJ2-4; D may be TRBD1 (5 bases). The CDR3 is 15 amino acids. V lost 4 bases, J lost 3 bases, and 13 bases lay in between. CDR1 and CDR2 (germline): SGHVS, FQNEAQ. The CDR3 sequence: CASSSTGRGKNIQYF. CDR3 nucleotides: TGTGCCAGCAGCTCCACAGGCCGTGGCAAAAACATTCAGTACTTC.

There are a few counts of this clonotype. The V call is TRBV20-1, the J call TRBJ2-3; D is undetermined. Trimming pared 8 bases from V and 6 bases from J, leaving 18 bases between. Germline assignment: CDR1 DFQATT and CDR2 SNEGSKA (reference sequence). The CDR3 spans 13 residues. DNA of the CDR3: TGCAGTATTACAGTTCCCCCGTGGGATACGCAGTATTTT. This translates into CSITVPPWDTQYF.

This clonotype occurred many times. The CDR3 reads CAISRQGEGYGYTF. CDR3 nucleotide sequence: TGTGCCATCAGCAGACAGGGGGAAGGGTATGGCTACACCTTC. The chain recombines TRBV10-3 with TRBJ1-2, with 9 bases aligning to TRBD1. CDR1 is ENHRY, CDR2 SYGVKD, per germline. Trimming at V came to 6 bases and at J to 5 bases, leaving 7 bases not matched to a gene. The CDR3 totals 14 residues.

A few counts support this clonotype. A much larger clone differs by one base, so this may be a read error. The chain is built from TRBV4-2 and TRBJ2-5; 9 positions agree with TRBD2. The CDR3 spans 16 residues. J was trimmed by 11 bases and V by 3 bases; bases with no gene match: 16. Germline CDR1 and CDR2: LGHNA and YNFKEQ. The CDR3 region has the DNA TGTGCCAGCAGCCAGTTAGCAGCGGGGGGTTACAATGAGCAGTACTTC. Its protein product is CASSQLAAGGYNEQYF.

This clonotype showed up many times. The chain employs TRBV12-3 or TRBV12-4 and TRBJ2-5, with D possibly matching TRBD1 (5 bases). V was pared by 1 base and J by 6 bases, with 9 bases between. The CDR3 is 13 amino acids. The CDR3 DNA reads as TGTGCCAGCAGTTTAGGGACACAGAAGACCCAGTACTTC. Amino acids: CASSLGTQKTQYF.

The V and J genes are TRBV7-2 and TRBJ2-2; 8 bases agree with TRBD1. After removal of 5 bases from V and 8 bases from J, the junction contained 10 bases not matched to a gene. The CDR3 totals 15 residues. The germline V gene has CDR1 SGHTA and CDR2 FQGNSA. CDR3 in amino acids: CASSHPSGGEGELFF. The CDR3 coding sequence is TGTGCCAGCAGCCATCCTTCAGGGGGCGAGGGGGAGCTGTTTTTT.

V and J are TRBV30 and TRBJ1-2, with a weak D call TRBD1 (5 bases). CDR3 length equals 14 residues. Per germline, CDR1 GTSNPN and CDR2 SVGIG (reference sequence). V gave up 0 bases and J gave up 8 bases, with 16 bases separating them. The CDR3 DNA is TGTGCCTGGAGTGTGGGCAGGGTTGTACGAGGCTACACCTTC. It translates to CAWSVGRVVRGYTF. Full variable domain (rest looked up from reference TRBV30 and TRBJ1-2): SQTIHQWPATLVQPVGSPLSLECTVEGTSNPNLYWYRQAAGRGLQLLFYSVGIGQISSEVPQNLSASRPQDRQFILSSKKLLLSDSGFYLCAWSVGRVVRGYTFGSGTRLTVV.

This clonotype has ten or more counts. The chain employs TRBV3-1 and TRBJ1-1, with 10 bases lining up with TRBD1. Germline V lookup: CDR1 LGHDT, CDR2 YNNKEL (reference sequence). With V trimmed by 1 base and J by 12 bases, 5 bases remained unmatched. The CDR3 consists of 13 residues. The CDR3 DNA reads TGTGCCAGCAGCCAAGTCCGGGACAGGGGTTCTTTCTTT. The encoded protein is CASSQVRDRGSFF.

The V call is TRBV5-1, the J call TRBJ2-5; possible D gene TRBD1, 5 bases. CDR3 length equals 14 residues. Trimming shortened V by 3 bases and J by 0 bases, and 9 bases separated the two germline ends. Germline assignment: CDR1 SGHRS and CDR2 YFSETQ. The CDR3 is CASSWSGYQETQYF. CDR3 bases: TGCGCCAGCAGCTGGTCAGGGTACCAAGAGACCCAGTACTTC.

This clonotype came up many times. J is TRBJ1-2 and V is TRBV7-9; tentative D call: TRBD1 (6 bases). CDR1 and CDR2 from the germline V gene are SEHNR and FQNEAQ (reference sequence). Trimming left V 1 base short and J 5 bases short, with 14 bases between. This CDR3 contains 15 residues. DNA for the CDR3: TGTGCCAGCAGCTTAGACGTGGGGGGCAGTTATGGCTACACCTTC. This translates into CASSLDVGGSYGYTF.

This chain joins TRBV5-6 and TRBJ1-5; D is undetermined. From germline, CDR1 is SGHDT and CDR2 YYEEEE. CDR3 size: 14 residues. V was pared by 4 bases and J by 7 bases, with 15 bases between. The CDR3 nucleotides are TGTGCCAGCAGCCGAGGACTCTTCAGACAGCCCCAGCATTTT. Its protein is CASSRGLFRQPQHF.

The table lists this clonotype with a few counts. Just one base apart from a much larger clone, this may be a read error. The V call is TRBV7-2, the J call TRBJ2-7; D may be TRBD1 or TRBD2 (5 bases each). The CDR3 consists of 15 residues. Germline V gene sequence: CDR1 SGHTA, CDR2 FQGNSA. V lost 0 bases and J lost 4, with 13 bases in between. CDR3 sequence: CASSLAGDPCYEQYF. CDR3 bases: TGTGCCAGCAGCTTAGCGGGGGACCCTTGTTACGAGCAGTACTTC.

This clonotype was counted many times. The gene calls are TRBV7-3 and TRBJ2-3; D perhaps matches TRBD1 (6 bases). The CDR3 covers 14 residues. V was clipped by 2 bases and J by 5 bases, with 11 bases between them. Germline values: CDR1 SGHTA, CDR2 FQGTGA. The CDR3 loop is CASSLGGIGDTQYF. DNA for the CDR3: TGTGCCAGCAGCTTAGGGGGCATTGGAGATACGCAGTATTTT.

This clonotype was counted many times. The chain carries TRBV5-1 and TRBJ2-5; the D is unclear. V lost 1 base and J 0 bases, leaving 10 bases between the germline ends. Looked up from germline, CDR1 is SGHRS and CDR2 is YFSETQ. CDR3 size: 15 residues. The CDR3: CASSLRGNHQETQYF. The DNA for the CDR3 is TGCGCCAGCAGCTTGCGAGGTAACCACCAAGAGACCCAGTACTTC.

This clonotype was detected many times. The chain employs TRBV5-1 and TRBJ2-7; D is unclear. V lost 1 base to trimming and J lost 0 bases, with 11 bases between them. This CDR3 has 15 residues. The V gene's germline CDR1 is SGHRS and CDR2 YFSETQ. The CDR3 here is CASSLNQLSSYEQYF. CDR3 nucleotides: TGCGCCAGCAGCTTGAACCAGCTGAGCTCCTACGAGCAGTACTTC.